This TCR beta chain emerged from a study of blood T cells in healthy people across ages. Study observations and caveats: It was not possible, with unsorted PBMCs, to conclusively compare naive and antigen-experienced cells.

A second PCR, run for about 6 to 12 cycles, used a sample-barcoded 5' primer plus a J-beta primer mix. TCRdb analysed the 5' RACE reads with MiXCR anew, one entry per CDR3 protein. The repertoire includes around 1.1 million distinct CDR3 sequences, around two fifths of them detected once, and about an eighth sits in the top ten. The CDR3 consists of 15 residues. The donors, aged about 6 to 90, were healthy Caucasians from Russia. Extraction yielded at least 5 micrograms of total RNA per sample. As for this clonotype: Its target is unknown.

Sequencing was done on a sample of blood. The TCR sequence derives from a man between 18 and 29 years old in good health. The V call is TRBV12-3 or TRBV12-4, the J call TRBJ2-1; TRBD2 matches at 7 bases. The DNA matches TRBJ2-7 better at its end, which makes the J call doubtful. The CDR3 bases are TGTGCCAGCAGTCCCCCCAGCGGGGCCTACAATGAGCAGTACTTC. Translation gives CASSPPSGAYNEQYF.